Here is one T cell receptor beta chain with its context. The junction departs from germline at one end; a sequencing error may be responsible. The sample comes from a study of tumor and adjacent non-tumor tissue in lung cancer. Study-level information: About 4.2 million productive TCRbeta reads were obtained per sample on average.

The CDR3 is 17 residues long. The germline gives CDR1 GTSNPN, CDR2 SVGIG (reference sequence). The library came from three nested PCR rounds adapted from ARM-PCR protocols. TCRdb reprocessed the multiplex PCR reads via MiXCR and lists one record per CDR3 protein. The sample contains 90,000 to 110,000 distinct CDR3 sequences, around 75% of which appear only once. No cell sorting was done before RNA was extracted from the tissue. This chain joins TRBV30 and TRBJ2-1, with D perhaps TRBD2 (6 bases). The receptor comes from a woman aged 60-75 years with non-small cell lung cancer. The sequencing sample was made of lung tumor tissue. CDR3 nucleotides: TGTGTTGCAAACGACGGGCCGGGAGCGAATTCCTACAATGAGCAGTTCTTT. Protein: CVANDGPGANSYNEQFF.